Here is one T cell receptor beta chain with its context. In germline, CDR1 is MNHEY, CDR2 SMNVEV (reference sequence). The V end was cut by 5 bases, the J end by 0 bases, with 7 bases between. The CDR3 totals 14 residues. Stated time point: sample taken at primary tumor resection. The 70 or so donors had untreated early-stage non-small cell lung cancer. TCRs were sequenced from unsorted whole RNA of tumor, nontumor lung or PBMC. The data were obtained in a study of spatial heterogeneity in lung cancer. TCRdb called the 5' RACE reads again in MiXCR, with one record for every CDR3 protein. Here the sample spans approximately 1,300 distinct CDR3 sequences, 6.5% to 7% being singletons.

The sequence was obtained from a male donor with early-stage non-small cell lung cancer. Sample: normal lung tissue next to the tumor, taken at surgery. This chain links TRBV27 with TRBJ2-2; D is unresolved. CDR3 protein: CASSILPNTGELFF. As DNA, the CDR3 is TGTGCCAGCAGTATACTACCGAACACCGGGGAGCTGTTTTTT.